These 26 T cell receptor beta chains came from one sample sequenced in a study of blood T cell repertoires in COVID-19. Produced via immunoSEQ multiplex PCR; TCRdb's table is partial and in-frame only. The sample includes over 200,000 clones, roughly 84% of them seen just once. The specimen sequenced was PBMCs or T cells enriched from blood (not recorded which). These receptors came from a woman between 40 and 50 years old who had recovered from COVID-19.

The genes are TRBV3-1 (or the pseudogene TRBV3-2) and TRBJ2-2; 7 bases match TRBD1. The CDR3 has 14 residues. Germline CDR1 reads LGHDT; CDR2 reads YNNKEL (reference sequence). The junction had 5 bases not matched to a gene; V was cut back by 6 bases and J by 4 bases. CDR3 residues: CASRRTGATGELFF. The CDR3 DNA reads TGTGCCAGCAGACGAACAGGGGCCACCGGGGAGCTGTTTTTT.

The chain links TRBV28 to TRBJ1-4; D uncertain. CDR3 length: 12 residues. Trimming shortened V by 3 bases and J by 7 bases, and 6 bases separated the two germline ends. Per the germline V gene, CDR1 is MDHEN and CDR2 is SYDVKM. CDR3 region: CASSLGAEKLFF. For the CDR3, the DNA is TGTGCCAGCAGTTTGGGCGCTGAAAAACTGTTTTTT.

This rearrangement joins TRBV25-1 to TRBJ2-5; 10 positions match TRBD2. Trimming cost V 4 bases and J 5 bases; bases outside gene matches: 10. The CDR3 extends over 16 amino acids. Germline CDR1 MGHDK, CDR2 SYGVNS. CDR3 bases: TGTGCCAGCAGTGGGCCTAGCGGGAGTTCATGGGAGACCCAGTACTTC. Protein: CASSGPSGSSWETQYF.

The J gene is TRBJ2-1, the V gene TRBV11-3, with TRBD2 matching 11 bases. Germline loops: CDR1 SGHNT, CDR2 YENEEA. CDR3 size: 17 residues. The ends lost 4 bases at V and 10 bases at J; junction bases unmatched: 15. The CDR3 DNA reads TGTGCCAGCAGCTCCCTGACTAGCGGGAACATTCCTAGGGAGCAGTTCTTC. This codes for CASSSLTSGNIPREQFF.

About this clone itself: The same CDR3 is also encoded by other DNA sequences in this sample. The chain uses TRBV18 and TRBJ1-1, with TRBD1 matching 9 bases. The germline V gene encodes CDR1 KGHSH and CDR2 LQKENI. J lost 5 bases, V lost 3 bases, and 4 bases had no gene match. The CDR3 runs 14 residues. CDR3: CASSPGQGWTEAFF. The CDR3 DNA is TGTGCCAGCTCACCGGGACAGGGTTGGACTGAAGCTTTCTTT.

V and J are TRBV21-1 and TRBJ1-6; whether TRBD1, the table's D call, matches the DNA was not checked. TRBV21-1 constitutes a pseudogene. The CDR3 runs 18 residues. This CDR3 reads CASSKGGQGGSYNSPLHF. The CDR3 DNA reads as TGTGCCAGCAGCAAAGGGGGACAGGGAGGCTCCTATAATTCACCCCTCCACTTT.

For this clone: One end of the junction does not line up with germline, which may come from a read error. The chain has TRBV20-1 and TRBJ1-3; a possible D gene is TRBD1 (5 bases). Germline V gene data show CDR1 as DFQATT and CDR2 as SNEGSKA (reference sequence). This CDR3 contains 9 residues. Here the CDR3 reads CSARAPGDF. In DNA, the CDR3 is TGCAGTGCTAGAGCCCCGGGGGATTTT.

This sequence joins TRBV10-3 and TRBJ2-1; a weak D match, TRBD1 (5 bases). Trimming took off 3 bases at V and 2 bases at J, with 8 bases between the two ends. The CDR3 has 14 residues. Per germline, CDR1 ENHRY and CDR2 SYGVKD. CDR3 bases: TGTGCCATCAGTGACAGGGCGGCCTACAATGAGCAGTTCTTC. It translates to CAISDRAAYNEQFF.

The V gene is TRBV10-2, the J gene TRBJ1-1, with 10 bases aligning to TRBD1. V lost 8 bases to trimming and J lost 4 bases; unmatched junction nucleotides: 1. The CDR3 is made up of 12 amino acids. Germline assignment: CDR1 WSHSY and CDR2 SAAADI. CDR3 sequence (DNA): TGCGCCAGCTGGGACAGGGGCACTGAAGCTTTCTTT. It yields the protein CASWDRGTEAFF.

The chain employs TRBV3-1 (or the pseudogene TRBV3-2) and TRBJ1-2, with D hard to call. The V gene's germline CDR1 is LGHDT and CDR2 YNNKEL (reference sequence). V lost 2 bases to trimming and J lost 4 bases, with 17 bases between them. This CDR3 has 16 residues. The CDR3 loop reads CASSQSSSSLSYGYTF. The DNA of the CDR3 is TGTGCCAGCAGCCAAAGTAGTAGCTCGCTCTCCTATGGCTACACCTTC.

The chain is built from TRBV4-1 and TRBJ2-7; 10 nucleotides line up with TRBD1. The CDR3 totals 17 residues. Trimming cost V 0 bases and J 3 bases; bases outside gene matches: 8. CDR1 is MGHRA, CDR2 YSYEKL, per germline. As DNA, the CDR3 is TGCGCCAGCAGCCAAGATTATAGGGGGACAGGGGTCTACGAGCAGTACTTC. Protein product: CASSQDYRGTGVYEQYF.

The chain joins TRBV6-6 to TRBJ2-3; D unresolved. From germline, CDR1 is MNHNY and CDR2 SVGAGI (reference sequence). Trimming took 5 bases from V and 1 from J, leaving 16 bases between them. There are 16 residues in the CDR3. The CDR3 region has the DNA TGTGCCAGCAGTCCTAGAACGCCCCTAGGCACAGATACGCAGTATTTT. This codes for CASSPRTPLGTDTQYF.

V gene TRBV27 combines with J gene TRBJ2-3; a weak D match, TRBD2 (7 bases). Germline loops: CDR1 MNHEY, CDR2 SMNVEV (reference sequence). Deletions cut 6 bases from V and 0 bases from J, with 13 bases between. This CDR3 region has 15 residues. This CDR3 reads CASRWGGPSTDTQYF. The CDR3 DNA sequence: TGTGCCAGCAGGTGGGGGGGGCCTAGCACAGATACGCAGTATTTT.

CDR3: CASSLGLGTSGSYEQFF. For the CDR3, the DNA is TGTGCCAGCAGCTTAGGGCTCGGGACTAGCGGGAGCTATGAGCAGTTCTTC. The chain joins TRBV11-2 to TRBJ2-1, with TRBD2 identical over 14 bases. This CDR3 contains 17 residues. CDR1 is SGHAT and CDR2 is FQNNGV in the germline V gene. With V trimmed by 1 base and J by 8 bases, 7 bases remained unmatched.

This clone showed up just a few times. This chain links TRBV5-5 with TRBJ1-5; 7 bases align to TRBD1. CDR1 is SGHKS, CDR2 YYEKEE, per germline (reference sequence). CDR3 size: 15 residues. V lost 2 bases, J lost 3 bases, and 5 bases stayed unmatched. The CDR3 DNA reads TGTGCCAGCAGCTTTAACAGGGGACCCAATCAGCCCCAGCATTTT. Protein sequence: CASSFNRGPNQPQHF. Using reference TRBV5-5 and TRBJ1-5 for the parts outside the CDR3, the full variable domain is DAGVTQSPTHLIKTRGQQVTLRCSPISGHKSVSWYQQVLGQGPQFIFQYYEKEERGRGNFPDRFSARQFPNYSSELNVNALLLGDSALYLCASSFNRGPNQPQHFGDGTRLSIL.

This chain links TRBV5-5 with TRBJ2-5, with D perhaps matching TRBD2 (7 bases). This CDR3 has 17 residues. Deletions cut 4 bases from V and 4 bases from J, with 23 bases between. Germline V lookup: CDR1 SGHKS, CDR2 YYEKEE (reference sequence). The CDR3 spells CASSPQRGGRPLETQYF. CDR3 coding DNA: TGTGCCAGCAGCCCCCAGAGGGGGGGACGGCCGCTAGAGACCCAGTACTTC.

The rearrangement joins TRBV7-9 to TRBJ2-7; a weak D match, TRBD2 (6 bases). Germline V gene data show CDR1 as SEHNR and CDR2 as FQNEAQ (reference sequence). V was trimmed by 8 bases and J by 5 bases, leaving 19 bases between them. The CDR3 is made up of 14 amino acids. The CDR3 DNA is TGTGCCAGCTTAAAGGAGGGCAGGGACCACGAGCAGTACTTC. This sequence encodes CASLKEGRDHEQYF. Full variable domain (outside the CDR3, taken from reference TRBV7-9 and TRBJ2-7): DTGVSQNPRHKITKRGQNVTFRCDPISEHNRLYWYRQTLGQGPEFLTYFQNEAQLEKSRLLSDRFSAERPKGSFSTLEIQRTEQGDSAMYLCASLKEGRDHEQYFGPGTRLTVT.

CDR3 loop: CASSPTLGQGASYEQYF. CDR3 nucleotide sequence: TGTGCCAGCAGTCCTACCCTGGGACAGGGGGCCTCTTACGAGCAGTACTTC. V gene TRBV25-1 combines with J gene TRBJ2-7; 12 bases align to TRBD1. The CDR3 has 17 residues. Germline-derived CDR1 and CDR2 are MGHDK and SYGVNS. Trimming at V came to 5 bases and at J to 4 bases, leaving 12 bases not matched to a gene.

The CDR3 reads CASGWDLRGEQYV. CDR3 nucleotide sequence: TGTGCCAGCGGGTGGGACTTACGGGGCGAGCAGTACGTC. This chain joins TRBV2 and TRBJ2-7, with a weak D call TRBD2 (6 bases). CDR1 and CDR2 (germline): SNHLY, FYNNEI. The CDR3 is 13 residues long. Trimming took off 8 bases at V and 6 bases at J, with 17 bases between the two ends.

This sequence joins TRBV7-6 and TRBJ2-7, with 16 bases fitting TRBD2. This CDR3 spans 17 amino acids. Germline CDR1 reads SGHVS; CDR2 reads FNYEAQ. J lost 7 bases, V lost 3 bases, and 9 bases had no gene match. CDR3 in amino acids: CASSLGGLAGGPREQYF. CDR3 DNA sequence: TGTGCCAGCAGCTTGGGGGGACTAGCGGGAGGGCCTCGGGAGCAGTACTTC.

This chain joins TRBV6-2 or TRBV6-3 and TRBJ2-1; D possibly corresponds to TRBD2 (5 bases). The germline gives CDR1 MNHEY, CDR2 SVGEGT. Trimming cost V 1 base and J 9 bases, with 13 bases left between them. The length of the CDR3 is 14 residues. The CDR3 coding sequence is TGTGCCAGCAGTTACTTACTAGAGTTCGCTGAGCAGTTCTTC. This gives the protein CASSYLLEFAEQFF.

This clone was seen only once. This rearrangement joins TRBV28 to TRBJ2-7; a weak D match, TRBD2 (5 bases). Trimming took 3 bases from V and 2 from J, leaving 14 bases between them. Germline CDR1 MDHEN, CDR2 SYDVKM. There are 15 residues in the CDR3. DNA for the CDR3: TGTGCCAGCAGTTTTGGAGGTTACAGCGCCTACGAGCAGTACTTC. This codes for CASSFGGYSAYEQYF.

This clone was counted a few times. The rearrangement links TRBV11-3 to TRBJ2-4; 9 bases agree with TRBD1. Looked up from germline, CDR1 is SGHNT and CDR2 is YENEEA. This CDR3 is 14 amino acids long. J was trimmed by 7 bases and V by 3 bases; bases with no gene match: 4. CDR3 sequence reads: CASSFGTGRNIQYF. CDR3 nucleotide sequence: TGTGCCAGCAGCTTTGGGACAGGGCGGAACATTCAGTACTTC.

This chain links TRBV19 with TRBJ2-3; TRBD2 matches at 12 bases. V lost 6 bases, J lost 0 bases, and 4 bases stayed unmatched. The CDR3 totals 16 residues. The germline CDR1 and CDR2 sequences are LNHDA and SQIVND (reference sequence). CDR3 DNA sequence: TGTGCCAGTAGCAGGACTAGCGGGGTTAGCACAGATACGCAGTATTTT. It yields the protein CASSRTSGVSTDTQYF.

J is TRBJ2-1 and V is TRBV7-6; 8 bases are shared with TRBD2. The CDR3 runs to 14 residues. The V gene's germline CDR1 is SGHVS and CDR2 FNYEAQ. The ends lost 2 bases at V and 5 bases at J; junction bases unmatched: 2. CDR3 DNA: TGTGCCAGCAGCTTATCACTAGCGGACAATGAGCAGTTCTTC. This encodes CASSLSLADNEQFF. Supplemented by reference TRBV7-6 and TRBJ2-1, the full variable domain reads GAGVSQSPRYKVTKRGQDVALRCDPISGHVSLYWYRQALGQGPEFLTYFNYEAQQDKSGLPNDRFSAERPEGSISTLTIQRTEQRDSAMYRCASSLSLADNEQFFGPGTRLTVL.

The J gene is TRBJ1-1, the V gene TRBV29-1, with D possibly being TRBD1 (5 bases). This CDR3 contains 14 residues. Trimming removed 6 bases from V and 3 bases from J, with 17 bases in between. Germline lookup yields CDR1 SQVTM and CDR2 ANQGSEA. The CDR3 DNA is TGCAGCGTGGCCTTCAGGTGGGGGGACACTGAAGCTTTCTTT. Protein sequence: CSVAFRWGDTEAFF.